The 30 T cell receptor beta chains reported below all come from one sample, sequenced in a study of T cells in tuberculosis (dated 2018 in TCRdb). Library generation was performed with the immunoSEQ multiplex PCR assay. The clones in this table, taken by TCRdb from immuneACCESS, are in-frame only. Not every clone is retained; where verified, under half of the shortfall comes from an unresolved V gene, and the cause of the rest is unknown. Present in this sample are tens of thousands of clones, approximately 89% of which were seen just once. The ten largest clones add up to less than 2.5% of the sample. What the time point label conveys for this sample: new active TB diagnosis, blood taken before or within 7 days of starting treatment. This specimen consisted of PBMCs, obtained at tuberculosis diagnosis. All receptors derive from an adult with tuberculosis.

The chain joins TRBV18 to TRBJ2-2, with D perhaps TRBD1 (6 bases). The CDR3 is 15 residues long. The V end was cut by 3 bases, the J end by 1 base, with 9 bases between. Germline loops: CDR1 KGHSH, CDR2 LQKENI. The CDR3 DNA reads as TGTGCCAGCTCACCCCCGGGACAGAACACCGGGGAGCTGTTTTTT. Amino acids: CASSPPGQNTGELFF.

The CDR3: CASSRLGGPYEQYV. The DNA of the CDR3 is TGTGCCAGCAGTCGGTTAGGCGGTCCCTACGAGCAGTACGTC. The V gene is TRBV27, the J gene TRBJ2-7; D is undetermined. Germline V lookup: CDR1 MNHEY, CDR2 SMNVEV (reference sequence). The V end lost 5 bases, the J end lost 2 bases, and 13 bases lay between the germline ends. This CDR3 has 14 amino acids.

The gene calls are TRBV30 and TRBJ2-6; D gene unclear. CDR1 and CDR2 from the germline V gene are GTSNPN and SVGIG (reference sequence). V was clipped by 5 bases and J by 1 base, with 3 bases between them. This CDR3 has 12 residues. CDR3 nucleotides: TGTGCCTGGGTATCTGGGGCCAACGTCCTGACTTTC. Its protein is CAWVSGANVLTF.

The V gene is TRBV6-1, the J gene TRBJ2-1; weak D call: TRBD2 (5 bases). The CDR3 spans 13 residues. V dropped 6 bases and J dropped 6 bases, with 12 bases sitting between them. Germline assignment: CDR1 MNHNS and CDR2 SASEGT. The CDR3 DNA sequence: TGTGCCAGCAGGCGGGCCCGGGGCAATGAGCAGTTCTTC. It encodes CASRRARGNEQFF.

This clone is a singleton in its sample. The chain joins TRBV5-5 to TRBJ2-7, with 7 bases lining up with TRBD1. Trimming removed 3 bases from V and 2 bases from J; junction bases left unmatched: 5. The V gene's germline CDR1 is SGHKS and CDR2 YYEKEE (reference sequence). This CDR3 is 14 amino acids long. The CDR3 is CASSSPDRTYEQYV. For the CDR3, the DNA is TGTGCCAGCAGCTCGCCGGACAGGACCTACGAGCAGTACGTC.

This chain connects TRBV7-2 to TRBJ1-5; D gene unclear. The CDR3 is 16 amino acids. Between the trimmed V and J ends, which lost 2 bases and 4 bases, there was a span of 15 bases. From germline, CDR1 is SGHTA and CDR2 FQGNSA. The CDR3 loop is CASSLTRGGRNQPQHF. CDR3 sequence (DNA): TGTGCCAGCAGCTTAACGCGGGGTGGGAGGAATCAGCCCCAGCATTTT.

V and J are TRBV27 and TRBJ1-4; D is perhaps TRBD1 (6 bases). V lost 5 bases to trimming and J lost 3 bases, with 13 bases between them. This CDR3 spans 15 amino acids. Germline V gene data show CDR1 as MNHEY and CDR2 as SMNVEV (reference sequence). The CDR3 region has the DNA TGTGCCAGCAGTCTAAGGACAGCTCCTAATGAAAAACTGTTTTTT. Translation: CASSLRTAPNEKLFF.

The rearrangement links TRBV30 to TRBJ2-3, with D unclear. Germline CDR1 and CDR2: GTSNPN and SVGIG (reference sequence). V gave up 1 base and J gave up 6 bases, with 11 bases separating them. The CDR3 consists of 13 residues. CDR3: CAWSDPPEDTQYF. The CDR3, as DNA: TGTGCCTGGAGTGATCCCCCTGAGGATACGCAGTATTTT.

J is TRBJ2-1 and V is TRBV4-2; TRBD1 matches 10 bases. The J segment lost 6 bases and the V segment lost 1 base, leaving 3 bases of the junction unmatched. The CDR3 is 15 amino acids. CDR1 is LGHNA, CDR2 YNFKEQ, per germline. The CDR3 loop is CASSQARDRGNEQFF. CDR3 coding DNA: TGTGCCAGCAGCCAAGCCCGGGACAGGGGCAATGAGCAGTTCTTC.

This sequence joins TRBV10-2 and TRBJ2-1; 13 nucleotides agree with TRBD2. The CDR3 runs 15 residues. The germline gives CDR1 WSHSY, CDR2 SAAADI. Trimming removed 2 bases from V and 9 bases from J; junction bases left unmatched: 4. Here the CDR3 DNA reads TGCGCCAGCAGTGAGACTAGCGGGGGGGCCGGTGAGCAGTTCTTC. Its protein is CASSETSGGAGEQFF.

The chain uses TRBV9 and TRBJ1-1; D is possibly TRBD1 (6 bases). V was clipped by 0 bases and J by 1 base, with 10 bases between them. This CDR3 has 15 amino acids. The V gene's germline CDR1 is SGDLS and CDR2 YYNGEE. CDR3 amino acids: CASSVATGKNTEAFF. The CDR3 coding sequence is TGTGCCAGCAGCGTAGCTACAGGGAAGAACACTGAAGCTTTCTTT. The whole variable domain, filled in from reference TRBV9 and TRBJ1-1, reads DSGVTQTPKHLITATGQRVTLRCSPRSGDLSVYWYQQSLDQGLQFLIQYYNGEERAKGNILERFSAQQFPDLHSELNLSSLELGDSALYFCASSVATGKNTEAFFGQGTRLTVV.

The chain carries TRBV12-5 and TRBJ1-5; 9 bases align to TRBD1. The V gene end was trimmed by 6 bases and the J gene end by 8 bases; junction bases not matched to a gene: 17. Per germline, CDR1 LGHNT and CDR2 FRNRAP. The CDR3 is made up of 17 amino acids. The CDR3: CASGPSGTGTYMEPQHF. CDR3 bases: TGTGCTAGTGGACCCTCCGGGACAGGGACGTATATGGAGCCCCAGCATTTT.

This chain uses TRBV9 with TRBJ1-2, with unresolved D. V was clipped by 4 bases and J by 3 bases, with 10 bases between them. CDR3 length: 13 residues. In germline, CDR1 is SGDLS, CDR2 YYNGEE. The CDR3 region has the DNA TGTGCCAGCAGCCCTGACACTGACTATGGCTACACCTTC. Protein sequence: CASSPDTDYGYTF.

For the CDR3, the DNA is TGTGCCAGCAGCCACTTGGACAGGTTCGGTCAAGCTTTCTTT. Its translation is CASSHLDRFGQAFF. The chain uses TRBV14 and TRBJ1-1; 7 positions agree with TRBD1. Trimming removed 3 bases from V and 9 bases from J; junction bases left unmatched: 10. The CDR3 totals 14 residues. Germline CDR1 is SGHDN and CDR2 is FVKESK.

V gene TRBV9 combines with J gene TRBJ1-2; D gene uncertain. The CDR3 has 16 amino acids. Trimming pared 0 bases from V and 1 base from J, leaving 13 bases between. CDR1 SGDLS and CDR2 YYNGEE come from the germline V gene. In DNA form, the CDR3 reads TGTGCCAGCAGCGTAGCAATCGGAGAAAATAACTATGGCTACACCTTC. Translation gives CASSVAIGENNYGYTF.

Concerning this clone itself: Other DNA sequences in the sample encode the same CDR3. This chain joins TRBV6-1 and TRBJ2-3; 11 nucleotides align to TRBD2. This CDR3 region has 15 residues. Germline V gene lookup returns CDR1 MNHNS and CDR2 SASEGT. After removal of 6 bases from V and 0 bases from J, the junction contained 2 bases not matched to a gene. The CDR3 bases are TGTGCCAGCAGGGGACTAGCGGCTAGCACAGATACGCAGTATTTT. Its protein is CASRGLAASTDTQYF.

The V and J genes are TRBV6-5 and TRBJ1-3; TRBD1 is a possible D gene (6 bases). The CDR3 is 15 residues long. CDR1 is MNHEY and CDR2 is SVGAGI in the germline V gene. Trimming took 4 bases from V and 4 from J, leaving 14 bases between them. Here the CDR3 DNA reads TGTGCCAGCAGTTTCCAATCCACAGGGGGAAACACCATATATTTT. Amino acid sequence: CASSFQSTGGNTIYF.

The V call is TRBV6-1, the J call TRBJ2-3, with TRBD1 matching 7 bases. CDR3 length: 15 amino acids. CDR1 MNHNS and CDR2 SASEGT come from the germline V gene. V gave up 1 base and J gave up 6 bases; unmatched junction bases: 7. In DNA form, the CDR3 reads TGTGCCAGCAGTGAAGTGTCACAGGGGTCGGATACGCAGTATTTT. Translating gives CASSEVSQGSDTQYF.

The chain carries TRBV4-1 and TRBJ1-6, with D tentatively TRBD1 (5 bases). Trimming removed 0 bases from V and 5 bases from J, with 11 bases in between. CDR1 and CDR2 from the germline V gene are MGHRA and YSYEKL. There are 16 residues in the CDR3. CDR3 residues: CASSQDPGRDNSPLHF. CDR3 nucleotide sequence: TGCGCCAGCAGCCAAGATCCCGGCAGGGATAATTCACCCCTCCACTTT.

The chain couples TRBV6-5 to TRBJ1-2; D uncertain. V dropped 5 bases and J dropped 7 bases, with 11 bases sitting between them. In germline, CDR1 is MNHEY, CDR2 SVGAGI. The CDR3 has 12 residues. CDR3 sequence: CASSNGARGYTF. The CDR3 nucleotides read TGTGCCAGCAGTAATGGAGCCCGTGGCTACACCTTC.

This chain connects TRBV15 to TRBJ2-3, with 16 bases that match TRBD2. The V and J ends lost 5 bases and 6 bases, in that order; junction bases with no gene match: 2. Looked up from germline, CDR1 is LNHNV and CDR2 is YYDKDF (reference sequence). This CDR3 contains 15 residues. Here the CDR3 reads CATSEGLAGGDTQYF. CDR3 nucleotides: TGTGCCACCAGCGAGGGACTAGCGGGGGGGGATACGCAGTATTTT.

The chain is built from TRBV7-8 and TRBJ2-7; D not certain. V was pared by 8 bases and J by 0 bases, with 14 bases between. The germline CDR1 and CDR2 sequences are SGHVS and FQNEAQ. CDR3 length: 14 amino acids. The CDR3 reads CASSLDRSSYEQYV. The CDR3 bases are TGTGCCAGCTCGCTGGATAGGAGCTCCTACGAGCAGTACGTC.

The chain uses TRBV27 and TRBJ1-6; D may be TRBD1 (6 bases). In germline, CDR1 is MNHEY, CDR2 SMNVEV (reference sequence). The CDR3 has 13 amino acids. With 2 bases removed from V and 10 bases from J, the gap between germline ends came to 9 bases. CDR3 amino acids: CASSLQGNSPLHF. CDR3 DNA sequence: TGTGCCAGCAGTTTACAGGGGAACTCACCCCTCCACTTT.

V gene TRBV20-1 combines with J gene TRBJ1-2; D unresolved. Germline loops: CDR1 DFQATT, CDR2 SNEGSKA (reference sequence). Trimming took off 1 base at V and 8 bases at J, with 8 bases between the two ends. The CDR3 contains 11 residues. DNA of the CDR3: TGCAGTGCTAGAGTTGGGGAGGGCTACACCTTC. Translation: CSARVGEGYTF.

The rearrangement uses TRBV2 and TRBJ1-5, with TRBD1 identical over 8 bases. The germline gives CDR1 SNHLY, CDR2 FYNNEI. V was clipped by 3 bases and J by 3 bases; unmatched bases: 7. The CDR3 totals 16 residues. The CDR3 here is CASSDQDRENNQPQHF. The CDR3 nucleotides read TGTGCCAGCAGTGACCAGGACAGGGAAAACAATCAGCCCCAGCATTTT.

V usage is TRBV9 and J usage is TRBJ1-2; D possibly corresponds to TRBD1 (6 bases). CDR1 is SGDLS and CDR2 is YYNGEE in the germline V gene. V lost 2 bases, J lost 4 bases, and 15 bases lay in between. The CDR3 covers 15 residues. This CDR3 is CASSVAGGGIYGYTF. The CDR3 DNA follows: TGTGCCAGCAGCGTCGCTGGGGGCGGTATCTATGGCTACACCTTC.

The J gene is TRBJ2-3, the V gene TRBV7-7, with TRBD1 matching over 9 bases. V lost 0 bases and J lost 6; bases outside the gene matches: 4. CDR1 is SSHAT, CDR2 FNYEAQ, per germline (reference sequence). The CDR3 consists of 15 residues. The CDR3 DNA reads TGTGCCAGCAGCTTAGCCACAGGGGGCAGGGATACGCAGTATTTT. It translates to CASSLATGGRDTQYF.

This chain joins TRBV4-2 and TRBJ1-3; no clear D. CDR3 length: 15 amino acids. Germline assignment: CDR1 LGHNA and CDR2 YNFKEQ. V shed 0 bases and J shed 8 bases, with 14 bases lying between them. In DNA form, the CDR3 reads TGTGCCAGCAGCCAAGACGCCCCGGGGAGAGACACCATATATTTT. Its protein is CASSQDAPGRDTIYF.

The chain has TRBV25-1 and TRBJ2-5; D is uncertain. V lost 6 bases and J lost 0, with 17 bases in between. CDR1 and CDR2 (germline): MGHDK, SYGVNS. The CDR3 consists of 16 residues. CDR3 nucleotide sequence: TGTGCCAGCAGCCCGTCGGCAGGCTCCTACCAAGAGACCCAGTACTTC. The encoded protein is CASSPSAGSYQETQYF.

With regard to this clone: In the same sample, other DNA sequences code for this CDR3. The chain links TRBV6-5 to TRBJ2-7; 9 nucleotides agree with TRBD1. The CDR3 is 15 residues long. Germline V CDR1 and CDR2: MNHEY, SVGAGI. V was clipped by 4 bases and J by 4 bases; unmatched bases: 8. In DNA, the CDR3 is TGTGCCAGCAGTTCTACACAGGGGGCTCGGTACGAGCAGTACTTC. This gives the protein CASSSTQGARYEQYF.